Listed below are T cell receptor beta chains from one sample, sequenced in a study of blood T cells in healthy people across ages. TCRdb reprocessed the 5' RACE reads with MiXCR, giving one entry per CDR3 protein. This sample has 1.5 million to 2 million distinct CDR3 sequences, with just under 50% found just once. Source material: blood. Receptors were obtained from a woman aged 40 to 50 in good health. Each CDR3 is given with its conserved first and last residue. Fields, in order: J gene, D gene, V gene, clone size, CDR3 DNA, CDR3 protein. A D gene is named only where the DNA matches it firmly. Some rows have no size entry. The others give once, few or many, or a class for an expanded clone.

>TRBJ1-6|-|TRBV20-1|-
TGCAGTGCTAGATTATCGGGGACCTCTAGGAATTCACCCCTCCACTTT
CSARLSGTSRNSPLHF
>TRBJ1-5|-|TRBV20-1|-
TGCAGTGCTAGGTCGGGGGGCCCCAATAGCAATCAGCCCCAGCATTTT
CSARSGGPNSNQPQHF
>TRBJ2-7|-|TRBV20-1|few
TGCAGTGCTAGAGATGCGAAGCGGACCTCCTACGAGCAGTACTTC
CSARDAKRTSYEQYF
>TRBJ2-3|-|TRBV4-1|-
TGCGCCAGCAGCCAAGGAGGGCAGGGTGCAGATACGCAGTATTTT
CASSQGGQGADTQYF
>TRBJ2-3|-|TRBV11-2|-
TGTGCCAGCAGCTTCCTTTCCGTCCGGAGTGACACAGATACGCAGTATTTT
CASSFLSVRSDTDTQYF
>TRBJ2-3|-|TRBV19|once
TGTGCCAGTACCCCTGACTTGAGCACAGATACGCAGTATTTT
CASTPDLSTDTQYF
>TRBJ2-7|-|TRBV28|-
TGTGCCAGCAGTTTAGCACCGGGACCAAGAGACTGGTCCTACGAGCAGTACTTC
CASSLAPGPRDWSYEQYF
>TRBJ2-5|TRBD2|TRBV4-2|-
TGTGCCAGCAGCCAAGGTCTAGCGGTGGAGACCCAGTACTTC
CASSQGLAVETQYF
>TRBJ1-2|-|TRBV6-6|few
TGTGCCAGCACGCCTTCCCGACGCATTGGGGGAGGCTACACCTTC
CASTPSRRIGGGYTF
>TRBJ1-2|-|TRBV12-3/TRBV12-4|-
TGTGCCAGCAGGGAGATCGGTCCCTATGGCTACACCTTC
CASREIGPYGYTF
>TRBJ1-4|-|TRBV4-3|few
TGCGCCAGCAGCCAATCGGGGTTTGTGAATGAAAAACTGTTTTTT
CASSQSGFVNEKLFF
>TRBJ1-5|-|TRBV29-1|few
TGCAGCGTTGAAGCAGGGACCAATCAGCCCCAGCATTTT
CSVEAGTNQPQHF
>TRBJ1-2|TRBD1|TRBV5-1|-
TGCGCCAGCAGCTTGGATGGACAGGGCCCCGTTAACTATGGCTACACCTTC
CASSLDGQGPVNYGYTF
>TRBJ2-3|-|TRBV2|-
TGTGCCAGCAGTCCCCCCTATCCTAGCACAGATACGCAGTATTTT
CASSPPYPSTDTQYF
>TRBJ2-3|-|TRBV29-1|-
TGCAGCATCCACTTAGCGAGGGGTACGCAGTATTTT
CSIHLARGTQYF
>TRBJ1-5|-|TRBV20-1|few
TGCAGTGCTAGGTCCGGGTTTAGCAATCAGCCCCAGCATTTT
CSARSGFSNQPQHF
>TRBJ2-5|-|TRBV20-1|-
TGCAGTGCTAGAGTTCCGAGGGCCTCGGGGGAGACCCAGTACTTC
CSARVPRASGETQYF
>TRBJ2-1|-|TRBV4-1|-
TGCGCCAGCAGCCAATTGAGTTTATACAATGAGCAGTTCTTC
CASSQLSLYNEQFF
>TRBJ2-1|-|TRBV10-3|-
TGTGCCATCAGTGAGTCCGGGCAGGGAAGCTACAATGAGCAGTTCTTC
CAISESGQGSYNEQFF
>TRBJ1-5|-|TRBV6-1|-
TGTGCCAGCAGTCTAGGGGCATCCAGGGGTTCCAATCAGCCCCAGCATTTT
CASSLGASRGSNQPQHF
>TRBJ2-6|TRBD1|TRBV5-6|-
TGTGCCAGCAGCTCCGGGACAGGGGATTTTACTGGGGCCAACGTCCTGACTTTC
CASSSGTGDFTGANVLTF
>TRBJ2-4|-|TRBV20-1|-
TGCAGTGCTAGAGCCCCTCCCGGACAGAAGGGCAATGAGCAGTACTTC
CSARAPPGQKGNEQYF
>TRBJ2-3|TRBD1|TRBV5-5|-
TGTGCCAGCAGCACCTTGTGTACAGGGGGCACAGATACGCAGTATTTT
CASSTLCTGGTDTQYF
>TRBJ1-5|TRBD1|TRBV10-3|-
TGTGCCATCAATGGGGACAGTGATCAGCCCCAGCATTTT
CAINGDSDQPQHF
>TRBJ2-5|-|TRBV4-2|many
TGTGCCAGCAGCCAAGATCGAGGGACCCAGTACTTC
CASSQDRGTQYF
>TRBJ2-7|TRBD2|TRBV7-9|-
TGTGCCAGCAGCTTTCCGGGACTAGGCTACGAGCAGTACTTC
CASSFPGLGYEQYF
>TRBJ1-5|TRBD1|TRBV4-1|-
TGCGCCAGCAGCCAGCTGACAGGGAAAAATCAGCCCCAGCATTTT
CASSQLTGKNQPQHF
>TRBJ2-4|TRBD1|TRBV27|-
TGTGCCAGCAGTAAACAGGGGGCGCTAGGAAACATTCAGTACTTC
CASSKQGALGNIQYF
>TRBJ2-1|TRBD2|TRBV7-9|-
TGTGCCAGCAGCTCCCGACTAGCGGGGTCAAATACCAATGAGCAGTTCTTC
CASSSRLAGSNTNEQFF
>TRBJ2-3|-|TRBV14|-
TGTGCCAGCAGCCCAGGGGTAGCGGCTAGCACAGATACGCAGTATTTT
CASSPGVAASTDTQYF
>TRBJ2-5|-|TRBV14|-
TGTGCCAGCAGCCAAGTGAGACTACACCAAGAGACCCAGTACTTC
CASSQVRLHQETQYF
>TRBJ1-2|-|TRBV28|-
TGTGCCTGCAGTTTTGTGGGGGAGCCAGGATATGGCTACACCTTC
CACSFVGEPGYGYTF
>TRBJ2-1|-|TRBV10-3|-
TGTGCCATCAGTGATTTGGCGGGGGCCAGTTACAATGGGCAGTTCTTC
CAISDLAGASYNGQFF
>TRBJ2-7|-|TRBV12-3/TRBV12-4|-
TGTGCCAGCAGTTTAGAACAGGTCGGCCACGAGCAGTACTTC
CASSLEQVGHEQYF
>TRBJ1-1|-|TRBV5-1|-
TGCGCCAGCAGTCCCGGGCGACAAGTGGGTCGGGACACTGAAGCTTTCTTT
CASSPGRQVGRDTEAFF
>TRBJ2-1|-|TRBV6-1|-
TGTGCCAGCAGCCCACAGGGCTACAGTGAGCAGTTCTTC
CASSPQGYSEQFF
>TRBJ1-4|-|TRBV2|few
TGTGCCAGCAGTTACAATGAAAAACTGTTTTTT
CASSYNEKLFF
>TRBJ2-5|-|TRBV5-4|-
TGTGCCAGCAGCTTGGATTTCGGGCAGGGTAATCTAGAGACCCAGTACTTC
CASSLDFGQGNLETQYF
>TRBJ1-2|-|TRBV5-1|-
TGCGCCAGCAGCCGTGACAGGCCTGGGGATGGCTACACCTTC
CASSRDRPGDGYTF
>TRBJ1-2|-|TRBV18|once
TGTGCCAGCTCAGGGTTGGGACACCATGGCTACACCTTC
CASSGLGHHGYTF
>TRBJ2-1|-|TRBV5-6|few
TGTGCCAGCGGAGGGGACAGACCCCTAAATGAGCAGTTCTTC
CASGGDRPLNEQFF
>TRBJ2-3|-|TRBV12-3/TRBV12-4|-
TGTGCCAGCATAACCGGAATCGCAGATACGCAGTATTTT
CASITGIADTQYF
>TRBJ1-2|-|TRBV28|-
TGTGCCAGCACGGGGGCTGGCTATGGCTACACCTTC
CASTGAGYGYTF
>TRBJ2-3|-|TRBV7-9|-
TGTGCCAGCAGCTTAGCGGGGGACGCAGATACGCAGTATTTT
CASSLAGDADTQYF
>TRBJ1-2|TRBD1|TRBV7-9|few
TGTGCCAGCAGCTTAACCGCCGGGACAGGGGCCTACTATGGCTACACCTTC
CASSLTAGTGAYYGYTF
>TRBJ1-2|-|TRBV4-2|-
TGTGCCAGCAGCCAAGATCCCCTAGGACAGGGCTACACCTTC
CASSQDPLGQGYTF
>TRBJ1-2|TRBD1|TRBV12-3/TRBV12-4|-
TGTGCCAGCAGTTCTCGGCAGGGGGTCAACTATGGCTACACCTTC
CASSSRQGVNYGYTF
>TRBJ2-2|TRBD1|TRBV13|-
TGTGCCAGTTCAGGGGGAGACACCGGGGAGCTGTTTTTT
CASSGGDTGELFF
>TRBJ2-7|-|TRBV12-3/TRBV12-4|-
TGTGCCAGCAGTTTTGACAGGATTCCCTACGAGCAGTACTTC
CASSFDRIPYEQYF
>TRBJ1-2|TRBD1|TRBV7-8|-
TGTGCCAGCAGCTTCGCGTCCGGGACAGGGAAGGGGGGCTACACCTTC
CASSFASGTGKGGYTF
>TRBJ1-6|TRBD1|TRBV7-6|few
TGTGCCAGCAGCTTGATGGACAGGCCCGGAACTCATTCACCCCTCCACTTT
CASSLMDRPGTHSPLHF
>TRBJ1-2|-|TRBV6-1|-
TGTGCCAGCAGTGAAGGGGCACGATACTATGGCTACACCTTC
CASSEGARYYGYTF
>TRBJ2-1|-|TRBV5-1|-
TGCGCCAGCAGCCCGGAAGCCTCACCGCCGAGGGAGCAGTTCTTC
CASSPEASPPREQFF
>TRBJ2-5|-|TRBV20-1|-
TGCAGTGCTAGGGTGTGGGCGAACGGTGTTACGGAGACCCAGTACTTC
CSARVWANGVTETQYF
>TRBJ2-5|-|TRBV6-6|-
TGTGCCAGCAGTTCACTCATCGGGTCGGAGACCCAGTACTTC
CASSSLIGSETQYF